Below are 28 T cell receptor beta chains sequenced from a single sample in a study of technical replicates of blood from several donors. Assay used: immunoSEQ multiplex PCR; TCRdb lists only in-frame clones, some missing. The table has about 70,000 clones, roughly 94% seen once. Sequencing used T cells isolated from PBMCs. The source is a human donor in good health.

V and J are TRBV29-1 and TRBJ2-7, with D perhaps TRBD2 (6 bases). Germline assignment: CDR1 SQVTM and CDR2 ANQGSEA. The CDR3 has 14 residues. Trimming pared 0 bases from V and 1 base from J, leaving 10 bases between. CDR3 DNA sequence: TGCAGCGTTGAAGATAAAGGGAGGTCCTACGAGCAGTACTTC. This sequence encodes CSVEDKGRSYEQYF.

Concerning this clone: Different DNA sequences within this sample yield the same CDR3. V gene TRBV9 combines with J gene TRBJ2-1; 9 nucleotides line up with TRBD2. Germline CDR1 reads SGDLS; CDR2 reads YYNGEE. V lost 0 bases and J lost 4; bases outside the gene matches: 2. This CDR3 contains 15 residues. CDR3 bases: TGTGCCAGCAGCGTAGGGCTAGCGGGGTACAATGAGCAGTTCTTC. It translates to CASSVGLAGYNEQFF. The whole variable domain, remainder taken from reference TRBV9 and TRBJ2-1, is DSGVTQTPKHLITATGQRVTLRCSPRSGDLSVYWYQQSLDQGLQFLIQYYNGEERAKGNILERFSAQQFPDLHSELNLSSLELGDSALYFCASSVGLAGYNEQFFGPGTRLTVL.

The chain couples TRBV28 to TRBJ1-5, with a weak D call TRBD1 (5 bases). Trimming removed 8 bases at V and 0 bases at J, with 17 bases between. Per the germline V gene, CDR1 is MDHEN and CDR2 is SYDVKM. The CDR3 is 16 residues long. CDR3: CASDDAGLYSNQPQHF. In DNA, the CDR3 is TGTGCCAGCGACGATGCGGGGCTCTATAGCAATCAGCCCCAGCATTTT. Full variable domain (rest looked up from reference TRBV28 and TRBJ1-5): DVKVTQSSRYLVKRTGEKVFLECVQDMDHENMFWYRQDPGLGLRLIYFSYDVKMKEKGDIPEGYSVSREKKERFSLILESASTNQTSMYLCASDDAGLYSNQPQHFGDGTRLSIL.

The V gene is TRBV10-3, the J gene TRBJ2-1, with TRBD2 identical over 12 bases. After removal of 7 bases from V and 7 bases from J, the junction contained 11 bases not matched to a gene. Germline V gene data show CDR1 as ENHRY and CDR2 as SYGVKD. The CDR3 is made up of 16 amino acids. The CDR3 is CAITPTSGSGSNEQFF. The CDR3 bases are TGTGCCATCACCCCGACTAGCGGGAGTGGTTCGAATGAGCAGTTCTTC.

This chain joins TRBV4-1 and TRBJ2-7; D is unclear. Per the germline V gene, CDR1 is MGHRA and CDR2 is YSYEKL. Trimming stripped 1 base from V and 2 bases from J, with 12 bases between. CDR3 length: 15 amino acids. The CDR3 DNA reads TGCGCCAGCAGCCAAGGTCCAGGTTTTACCTACGAGCAGTACTTC. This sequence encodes CASSQGPGFTYEQYF.

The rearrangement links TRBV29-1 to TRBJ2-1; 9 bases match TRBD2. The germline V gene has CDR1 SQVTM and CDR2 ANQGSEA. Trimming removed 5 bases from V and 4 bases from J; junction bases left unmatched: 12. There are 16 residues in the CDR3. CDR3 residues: CSVPSRGRASYNEQFF. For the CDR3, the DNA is TGCAGCGTTCCTTCACGCGGGAGGGCCTCGTACAATGAGCAGTTCTTC.

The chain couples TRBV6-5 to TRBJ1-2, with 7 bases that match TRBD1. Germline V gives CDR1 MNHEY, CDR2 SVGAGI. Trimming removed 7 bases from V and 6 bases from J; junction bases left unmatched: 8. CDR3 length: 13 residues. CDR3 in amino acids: CASTYSGTDGYTF. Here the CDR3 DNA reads TGTGCCAGCACATATTCGGGGACAGATGGCTACACCTTC.

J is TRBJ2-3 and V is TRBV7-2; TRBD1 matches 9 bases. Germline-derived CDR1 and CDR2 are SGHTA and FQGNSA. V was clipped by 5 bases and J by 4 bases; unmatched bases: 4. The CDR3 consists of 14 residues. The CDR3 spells CASSLGQGSDTQYF. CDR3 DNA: TGTGCCAGCAGCCTAGGACAGGGGTCAGATACGCAGTATTTT.

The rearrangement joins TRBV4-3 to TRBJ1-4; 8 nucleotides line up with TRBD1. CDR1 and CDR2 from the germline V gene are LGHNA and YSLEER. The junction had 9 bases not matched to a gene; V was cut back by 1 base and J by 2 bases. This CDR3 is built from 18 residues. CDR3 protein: CASSQVGPGGATNEKLFF. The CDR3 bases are TGCGCCAGCAGCCAAGTCGGCCCAGGGGGCGCTACTAATGAAAAACTGTTTTTT.

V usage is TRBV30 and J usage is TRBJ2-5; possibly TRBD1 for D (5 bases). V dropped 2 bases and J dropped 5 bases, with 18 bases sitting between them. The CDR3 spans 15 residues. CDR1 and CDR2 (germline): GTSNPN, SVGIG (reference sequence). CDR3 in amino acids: CAWSTPQVYFETQYF. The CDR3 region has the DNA TGTGCCTGGAGTACCCCACAGGTGTACTTTGAGACCCAGTACTTC.

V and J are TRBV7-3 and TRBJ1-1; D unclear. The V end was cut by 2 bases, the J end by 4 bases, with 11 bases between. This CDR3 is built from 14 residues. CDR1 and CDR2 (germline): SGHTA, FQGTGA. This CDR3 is CASSLAGSGTEAFF. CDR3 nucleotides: TGTGCCAGCAGCTTAGCAGGCTCTGGCACTGAAGCTTTCTTT.

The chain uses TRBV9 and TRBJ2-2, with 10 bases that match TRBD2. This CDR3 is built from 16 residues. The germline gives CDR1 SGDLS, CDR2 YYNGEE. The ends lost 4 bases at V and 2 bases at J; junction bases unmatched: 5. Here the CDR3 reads CASSPRTSGNTGELFF. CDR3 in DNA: TGTGCCAGCAGCCCTAGGACTAGCGGCAACACCGGGGAGCTGTTTTTT.

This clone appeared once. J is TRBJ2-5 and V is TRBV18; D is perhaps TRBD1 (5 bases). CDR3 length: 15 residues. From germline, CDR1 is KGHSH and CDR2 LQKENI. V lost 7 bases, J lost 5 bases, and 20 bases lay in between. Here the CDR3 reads CASWGPTVLRETQYF. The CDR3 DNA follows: TGTGCCAGCTGGGGCCCGACAGTGCTCCGCGAGACCCAGTACTTC.

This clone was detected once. CDR3 protein: CASSPLAGGPTSTDTQYF. The CDR3 region has the DNA TGTGCCAGCAGCCCTCTAGCGGGAGGACCTACTAGCACAGATACGCAGTATTTT. The rearrangement joins TRBV27 to TRBJ2-3; 11 bases agree with TRBD2. J was trimmed by 0 bases and V by 6 bases; bases with no gene match: 11. The CDR3 runs 18 residues. Per the germline V gene, CDR1 is MNHEY and CDR2 is SMNVEV (reference sequence).

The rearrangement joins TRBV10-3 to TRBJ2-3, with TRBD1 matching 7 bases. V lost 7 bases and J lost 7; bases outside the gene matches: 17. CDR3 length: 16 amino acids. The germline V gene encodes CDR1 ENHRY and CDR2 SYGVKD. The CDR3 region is CAITDPTGPFRNTQYF. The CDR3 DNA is TGTGCCATCACCGACCCGACAGGGCCCTTTAGAAATACGCAGTATTTT.

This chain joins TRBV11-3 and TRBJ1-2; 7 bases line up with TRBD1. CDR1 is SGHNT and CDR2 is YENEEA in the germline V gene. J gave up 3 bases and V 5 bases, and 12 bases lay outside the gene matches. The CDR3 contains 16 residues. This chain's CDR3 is CASSARYRGGDYGYTF. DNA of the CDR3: TGTGCCAGCAGCGCTAGGTACAGGGGAGGAGACTATGGCTACACCTTC.

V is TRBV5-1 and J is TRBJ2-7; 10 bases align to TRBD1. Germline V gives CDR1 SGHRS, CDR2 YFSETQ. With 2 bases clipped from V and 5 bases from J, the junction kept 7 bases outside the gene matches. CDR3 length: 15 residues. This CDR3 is CASSFLGTGENEQYF. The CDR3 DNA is TGCGCCAGCAGCTTCTTAGGGACAGGGGAGAACGAGCAGTACTTC. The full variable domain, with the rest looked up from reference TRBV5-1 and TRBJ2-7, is KAGVTQTPRYLIKTRGQQVTLSCSPISGHRSVSWYQQTPGQGLQFLFEYFSETQRNKGNFPGRFSGRQFSNSRSEMNVSTLELGDSALYLCASSFLGTGENEQYFGPGTRLTVT.

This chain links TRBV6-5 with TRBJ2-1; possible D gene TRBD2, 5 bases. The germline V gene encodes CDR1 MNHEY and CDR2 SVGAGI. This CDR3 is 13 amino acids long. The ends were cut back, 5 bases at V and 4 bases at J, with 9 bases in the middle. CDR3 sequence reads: CASSGSGYNEQFF. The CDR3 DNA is TGTGCCAGCAGTGGCTCGGGGTACAATGAGCAGTTCTTC.

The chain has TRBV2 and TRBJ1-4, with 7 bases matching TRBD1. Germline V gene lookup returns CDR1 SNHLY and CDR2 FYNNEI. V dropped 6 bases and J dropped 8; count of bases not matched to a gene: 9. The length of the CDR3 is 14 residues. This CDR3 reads CASRGDSGSEKLFF. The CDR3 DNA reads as TGTGCCAGCAGAGGGGACAGTGGAAGCGAAAAACTGTTTTTT. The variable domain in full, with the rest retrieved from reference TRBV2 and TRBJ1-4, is EPEVTQTPSHQVTQMGQEVILRCVPISNHLYFYWYRQILGQKVEFLVSFYNNEISEKSEIFDDQFSVERPDGSNFTLKIRSTKLEDSAMYFCASRGDSGSEKLFFGSGTQLSVL.

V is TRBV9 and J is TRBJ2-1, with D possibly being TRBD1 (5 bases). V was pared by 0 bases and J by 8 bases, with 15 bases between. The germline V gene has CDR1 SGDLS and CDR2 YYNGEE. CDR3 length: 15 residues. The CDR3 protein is CASSVEQVLLDEQFF. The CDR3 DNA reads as TGTGCCAGCAGCGTAGAACAGGTCCTGCTTGATGAGCAGTTCTTC.

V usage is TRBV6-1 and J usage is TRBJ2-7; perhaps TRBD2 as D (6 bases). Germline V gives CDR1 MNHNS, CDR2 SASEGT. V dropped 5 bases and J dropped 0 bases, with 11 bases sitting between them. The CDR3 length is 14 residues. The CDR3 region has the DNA TGTGCCAGCAGTCCTAGCGTGAACTCCTACGAGCAGTACTTC. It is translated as CASSPSVNSYEQYF.

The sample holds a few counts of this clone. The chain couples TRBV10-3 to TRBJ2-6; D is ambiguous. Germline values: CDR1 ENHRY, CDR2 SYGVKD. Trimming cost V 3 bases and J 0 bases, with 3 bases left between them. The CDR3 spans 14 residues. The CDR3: CAISDSSGANVLTF. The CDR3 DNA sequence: TGTGCCATCAGTGACAGCTCTGGGGCCAACGTCCTGACTTTC.

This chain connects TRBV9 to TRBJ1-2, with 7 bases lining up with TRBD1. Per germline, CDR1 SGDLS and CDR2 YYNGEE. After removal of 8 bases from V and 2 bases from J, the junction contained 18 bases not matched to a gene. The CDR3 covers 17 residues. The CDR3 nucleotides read TGTGCCAGTACAGCCGGGACAGCTCTTACCAACAACTATGGCTACACCTTC. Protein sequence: CASTAGTALTNNYGYTF.

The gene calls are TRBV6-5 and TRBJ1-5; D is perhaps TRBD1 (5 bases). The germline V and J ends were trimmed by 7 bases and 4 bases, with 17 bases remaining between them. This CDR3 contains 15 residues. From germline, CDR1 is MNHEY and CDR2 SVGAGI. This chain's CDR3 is CASTPGGTVNQPQHF. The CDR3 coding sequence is TGTGCCAGCACCCCGGGAGGGACGGTGAATCAGCCCCAGCATTTT.

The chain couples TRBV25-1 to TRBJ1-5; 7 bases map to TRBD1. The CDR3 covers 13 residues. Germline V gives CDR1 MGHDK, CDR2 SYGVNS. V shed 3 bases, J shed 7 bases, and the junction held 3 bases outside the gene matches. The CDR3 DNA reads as TGTGCCAGCAGTGACCCAGGGGGGCAGCCCCAGCATTTT. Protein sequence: CASSDPGGQPQHF.

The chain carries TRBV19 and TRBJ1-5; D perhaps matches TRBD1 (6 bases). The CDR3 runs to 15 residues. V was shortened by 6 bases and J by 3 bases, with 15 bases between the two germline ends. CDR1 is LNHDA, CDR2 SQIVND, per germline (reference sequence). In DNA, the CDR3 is TGTGCCAGTAGGCAACTCGCGGGGGCCAATCAGCCCCAGCATTTT. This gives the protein CASRQLAGANQPQHF.

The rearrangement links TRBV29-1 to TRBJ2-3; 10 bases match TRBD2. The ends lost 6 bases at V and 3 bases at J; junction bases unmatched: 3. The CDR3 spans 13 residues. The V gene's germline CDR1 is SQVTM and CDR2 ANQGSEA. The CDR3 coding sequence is TGCAGCGTCCTAGCGGGAGTTACAGATACGCAGTATTTT. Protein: CSVLAGVTDTQYF.

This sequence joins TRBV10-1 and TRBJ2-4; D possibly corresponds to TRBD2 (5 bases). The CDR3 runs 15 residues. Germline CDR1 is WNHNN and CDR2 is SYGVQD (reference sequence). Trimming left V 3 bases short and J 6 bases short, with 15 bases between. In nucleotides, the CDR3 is TGCGCCAGCAGTGAAGACGGGGTTAGGATAAACATTCAGTACTTC. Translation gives CASSEDGVRINIQYF.